The clone carrying this TCR beta chain was observed a few times. What it binds is not known. This specimen belongs to a study of T cell responses to AZD1222 COVID-19 vaccine. The wider study: Pooled samples include second doses given at about 4 or 12 weeks.

The CDR3 covers 15 residues. V shed 5 bases, J shed 6 bases, and the junction held 5 bases outside the gene matches. The germline V gene has CDR1 SGHTA and CDR2 FQGNSA. Assay used: immunoSEQ multiplex PCR; TCRdb lists only in-frame clones, some missing. Found here are 90,000 to 100,000 clones, 70% to 90% of them singletons; the top ten hold about 2.9%. Study-level results: Just a handful of AZD1222 recipients were seropositive at baseline.

Sequenced material: peripheral blood, taken on day 0 of AZD1222 vaccination. This chain links TRBV7-2 with TRBJ1-4; TRBD1 matches at 11 bases. The receptor's source is an adult in good health. CDR3 loop: CASSVSGQGDEKLFF. The CDR3 DNA is TGTGCCAGCAGCGTATCGGGACAGGGGGATGAAAAACTGTTTTTT.